A single sample is the source of the 18 T cell receptor beta chains below, sequenced in a study of beta chain features in type 1 diabetes. The study, taken as a whole, reports: TCRB CDR3s were moderately but significantly shorter in Type 1 diabetes patients in all four CD4+ subsets.

Reverse transcribing all isolated RNA meant expressed TCRB transcripts were sequenced. Repertoires were generated with immunoSEQ multiplex PCR, while TCRdb's copy carries only in-frame clones and drops some. The sample yields 250,000 to 350,000 clones, 15% seen once. Their antigens are not known. The sample consisted of naive CD4+ T cells from blood. The source is a man younger than 30 with type 1 diabetes.

In this sample, this clone turned up a few times. The chain links TRBV7-2 to TRBJ2-3; 12 nucleotides line up with TRBD2. The length of the CDR3 is 18 residues. V lost 4 bases, J lost 0 bases, and 8 bases stayed unmatched. Germline V gene data show CDR1 as SGHTA and CDR2 as FQGNSA. CDR3 residues: CASSSRTSGTYSTDTQYF. For the CDR3, the DNA is TGTGCCAGCAGCTCACGGACTAGCGGGACATACAGCACAGATACGCAGTATTTT.

This clone was detected only a few times. The CDR3 loop reads CATRLAGVAYEQYF. CDR3 sequence (DNA): TGTGCCACTCGACTAGCGGGGGTTGCCTACGAGCAGTACTTC. The chain carries TRBV6-5 and TRBJ2-7; the match to TRBD2 covers 12 bases. The CDR3 totals 14 residues. The junction had 6 bases not matched to a gene; V was cut back by 10 bases and J by 2 bases. Germline V gene sequence: CDR1 MNHEY, CDR2 SVGAGI.

The gene calls are TRBV28 and TRBJ2-7; a weak D match, TRBD1 (6 bases). The germline V gene has CDR1 MDHEN and CDR2 SYDVKM. CDR3 length: 14 amino acids. The V gene lost 5 bases and the J gene lost 2 bases, with 13 bases spanning the gap. In DNA, the CDR3 is TGTGCCAGCAGTCCAGGGGATTTCCCCTACGAGCAGTACTTC. It encodes CASSPGDFPYEQYF.

The V and J genes are TRBV28 and TRBJ2-1, with a possible D match to TRBD1 (6 bases). V was trimmed by 8 bases and J by 1 base, leaving 12 bases between them. Germline CDR1 MDHEN, CDR2 SYDVKM. The CDR3 spans 14 residues. CDR3 sequence reads: CASPYRESYNEQFF. The CDR3 nucleotides read TGTGCCAGCCCCTACAGGGAATCCTACAATGAGCAGTTCTTC.

The chain couples TRBV5-1 to TRBJ2-3, with D possibly TRBD2 on 5 matching bases. Germline CDR1 SGHRS, CDR2 YFSETQ. The V end lost 4 bases, the J end lost 1 base, and 19 bases lay between the germline ends. The CDR3 is made up of 17 amino acids. CDR3 region: CASSPRGGLGGTDTQYF. CDR3 sequence (DNA): TGCGCCAGCAGCCCCCGAGGTGGACTTGGGGGCACAGATACGCAGTATTTT.

The chain employs TRBV25-1 and TRBJ2-1; weak D call: TRBD1 (5 bases). Germline V gene sequence: CDR1 MGHDK, CDR2 SYGVNS. The CDR3 has 17 residues. V lost 1 base, J lost 0 bases, and 13 bases lay in between. As DNA, the CDR3 is TGTGCCAGCAGTGAATTAGGGCAGGGAAGCTCCTACAATGAGCAGTTCTTC. It encodes CASSELGQGSSYNEQFF.

The genes are TRBV11-2 and TRBJ2-3, with 7 bases matching TRBD2. V was clipped by 2 bases and J by 2 bases; unmatched bases: 4. The CDR3 has 15 residues. Germline V lookup: CDR1 SGHAT, CDR2 FQNNGV. The CDR3 region has the DNA TGTGCCAGCAGCTTAAAGCGGGGATTCACAGATACGCAGTATTTT. Its translation is CASSLKRGFTDTQYF. The full variable domain, in which reference TRBV11-2 and TRBJ2-3 provide the parts outside the CDR3, is EAGVAQSPRYKIIEKRQSVAFWCNPISGHATLYWYQQILGQGPKLLIQFQNNGVVDDSQLPKDRFSAERLKGVDSTLKIQPAKLEDSAVYLCASSLKRGFTDTQYFGPGTRLTVL.

The chain employs TRBV5-1 and TRBJ2-1, with 8 bases lining up with TRBD2. The CDR3 extends over 16 amino acids. Germline V gene data show CDR1 as SGHRS and CDR2 as YFSETQ. Trimming cost V 2 bases and J 9 bases; bases outside gene matches: 13. The CDR3 bases are TGCGCCAGCAGCTTTGCCGCAACAGCGGGAGAGGGTGAGCAGTTCTTC. It translates to CASSFAATAGEGEQFF.

This chain connects TRBV5-4 to TRBJ1-2; 7 bases match TRBD1. Looked up from germline, CDR1 is SGHNT and CDR2 is YYREEE (reference sequence). This CDR3 is built from 14 residues. The V segment lost 4 bases and the J segment 3 bases; nucleotides outside the gene matches: 6. CDR3 nucleotides: TGTGCCAGCAGCCTGGACAGGTCACACTATGGCTACACCTTC. Encoded protein: CASSLDRSHYGYTF.

This clone was detected a few times. This chain uses TRBV30 with TRBJ1-5; possibly TRBD1 for D (5 bases). Trimming shortened V by 1 base and J by 6 bases, and 10 bases separated the two germline ends. This CDR3 is built from 13 residues. The germline CDR1 and CDR2 sequences are GTSNPN and SVGIG (reference sequence). The DNA for the CDR3 is TGTGCCTGGAGTGGGACACAAACTCAGCCCCAGCATTTT. Translated: CAWSGTQTQPQHF.

To note about this clone: The sample carries other DNA sequences with the same CDR3. CDR3 nucleotides: TGTGCCAGCAGCGTAGTCGGGGGCGAGCAGTACTTC. It specifies CASSVVGGEQYF. The chain couples TRBV9 to TRBJ2-7, with D possibly TRBD2 on 6 matching bases. V was cut by 0 bases and J by 6 bases, with 7 bases left in between. Germline values: CDR1 SGDLS, CDR2 YYNGEE. CDR3 length: 12 residues.

The table lists this clone with a few counts. DNA of the CDR3: TGTGCCAGCAGCCTCGACAGGGCCGGGGCCAACGTCCTGACTTTC. Residues: CASSLDRAGANVLTF. The chain couples TRBV7-6 to TRBJ2-6, with 7 bases matching TRBD1. V gave up 5 bases and J gave up 4 bases; unmatched junction bases: 5. The germline CDR1 and CDR2 sequences are SGHVS and FNYEAQ. The CDR3 loop spans 15 amino acids.

This chain's CDR3 is CATSRDSQLISGNTIYF. The CDR3 DNA follows: TGTGCCACCAGCAGAGATTCGCAACTGATCTCTGGAAACACCATATATTTT. V and J are TRBV15 and TRBJ1-3; no clear D. Deletions cut 0 bases from V and 0 bases from J, with 12 bases between. Germline CDR1 and CDR2: LNHNV and YYDKDF (reference sequence). CDR3 length: 17 residues.

The table lists this clone with a few counts. This chain connects TRBV29-1 to TRBJ2-2; possible D gene TRBD1, 6 bases. V lost 3 bases, J lost 2 bases, and 16 bases lay in between. Germline assignment: CDR1 SQVTM and CDR2 ANQGSEA. The CDR3 extends over 16 amino acids. This chain's CDR3 is CSVDDSGTTNTGELFF. As DNA, the CDR3 is TGCAGCGTTGATGATTCCGGGACAACCAACACCGGGGAGCTGTTTTTT.

This clone was found a few times. The chain is built from TRBV7-9 and TRBJ1-5; 12 bases fit TRBD1. This CDR3 has 17 amino acids. The germline gives CDR1 SEHNR, CDR2 FQNEAQ (reference sequence). After removal of 4 bases from V and 4 bases from J, the junction contained 8 bases not matched to a gene. The CDR3: CASSSGPGQGANQPQHF. CDR3 DNA sequence: TGTGCCAGCAGCTCAGGTCCGGGACAGGGGGCTAATCAGCCCCAGCATTTT.

This clone was observed a handful of times. The V and J genes are TRBV28 and TRBJ1-4, with 9 bases matching TRBD1. Germline loops: CDR1 MDHEN, CDR2 SYDVKM. V was clipped by 5 bases and J by 7 bases; unmatched bases: 5. CDR3 length equals 14 residues. CDR3 nucleotide sequence: TGTGCCAGCAGTCCACAGGGGGCGTCTGAAAAACTGTTTTTT. Encoded protein: CASSPQGASEKLFF.

This clone has a handful of counts. Here the CDR3 reads CASSTGPTGPDTQYF. CDR3 in DNA: TGTGCCAGCAGCACCGGACCTACAGGGCCAGATACGCAGTATTTT. The chain carries TRBV7-2 and TRBJ2-3; D is possibly TRBD1 (6 bases). Germline CDR1 and CDR2: SGHTA and FQGNSA. The ends were cut back, 5 bases at V and 4 bases at J, with 16 bases in the middle. The CDR3 covers 15 residues.

For the CDR3, the DNA is TGTGCCAGCAGCCCGGGACAGGGAGACTCCTACAATGAGCAGTTCTTC. It specifies CASSPGQGDSYNEQFF. The J gene is TRBJ2-1, the V gene TRBV7-9, with 9 bases that match TRBD1. V shed 5 bases, J shed 0 bases, and the junction held 5 bases outside the gene matches. Germline V gene sequence: CDR1 SEHNR, CDR2 FQNEAQ (reference sequence). This CDR3 contains 16 residues.